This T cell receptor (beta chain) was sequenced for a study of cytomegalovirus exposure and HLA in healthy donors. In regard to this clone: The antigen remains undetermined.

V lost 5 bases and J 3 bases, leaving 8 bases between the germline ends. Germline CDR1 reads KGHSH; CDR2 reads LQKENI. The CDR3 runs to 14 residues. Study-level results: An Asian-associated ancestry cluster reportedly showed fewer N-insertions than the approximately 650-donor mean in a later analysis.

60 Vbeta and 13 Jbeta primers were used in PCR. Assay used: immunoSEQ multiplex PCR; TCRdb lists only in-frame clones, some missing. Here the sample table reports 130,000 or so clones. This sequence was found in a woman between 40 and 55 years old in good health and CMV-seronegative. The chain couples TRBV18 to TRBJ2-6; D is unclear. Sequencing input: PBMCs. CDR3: CASSKLVGANVLTF. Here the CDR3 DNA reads TGTGCCAGCTCAAAGTTAGTTGGGGCCAACGTCCTGACTTTC.